This entry concerns a single T cell receptor beta chain. Treg sorting used a CD4+CD25+CD127-/low gate. This CDR3 is built from 16 residues. Looked up from germline, CDR1 is MNHEY and CDR2 is SMNVEV (reference sequence). V dropped 5 bases and J dropped 0 bases, with 15 bases sitting between them. Constant-region reverse primers amplified full-length variable regions, followed by semi-nested Nested Universal Primer A PCR. Each CDR3 protein gets one entry after TCRdb re-called the 5' RACE reads with MiXCR. The table records tens of thousands of distinct CDR3 sequences, 22% of them present only once. Specimen: Tregs sorted from blood. The genes are TRBV27 and TRBJ2-3; D gene unclear. This TCR was sampled from a female donor with breast cancer. CDR3 in DNA: TGTGCCAGCAGTCCCCTCCCCGGAGCAAGCACAGATACGCAGTATTTT. This gives the protein CASSPLPGASTDTQYF.